The entry below describes one T cell receptor beta chain. Its antigen is undetermined. These data come from a study of vaccination and CD4 T cells after COVID-19. Sequencing of DNA taken from cultured CD4+ T cells relied on the Oncomine TCR Beta short-read assay. TCRdb independently ran MiXCR on the PCR reads; one entry per CDR3 protein. The table records about 13,000 distinct CDR3 sequences, about four fifths of them present only once. Treatment described: roughly nine-day PBMC culture with coronavirus spike peptide pools or control peptides (ViraFEST assay). The sequence came from a human donor who had recovered from COVID-19. Specimen: CD4+ T cells from blood, cultured in vitro.

The CDR3 sequence is CASSQDGDSGANVLTF. For the CDR3, the DNA is TGCGCCAGCAGCCAAGATGGGGACTCTGGGGCCAACGTCCTGACTTTC. V is TRBV4-3 and J is TRBJ2-6; D remains unclear. V was pared by 0 bases and J by 0 bases, with 6 bases between. There are 16 residues in the CDR3. The V gene's germline CDR1 is LGHNA and CDR2 YSLEER.